Following are 3 T cell receptor beta chains from one sample sequenced in a study of T cell responses to AZD1222 COVID-19 vaccine. Generated by immunoSEQ multiplex PCR, the TCRdb table keeps only in-frame clones and is missing some. The sample carries over 90,000 clones, about 90% recorded once. The source was peripheral blood, collected on day 0 of AZD1222 vaccination. Receptor source: an adult in good health.

Comment on this clone: Its ends do not fully match the called genes, so a read error is possible. DNA for the CDR3: TGTGCCAGCAGTCAAGGGGTATCTGAAGCCCTCCACTTT. Protein sequence: CASSQGVSEALHF. This rearrangement joins TRBV3-1 (or the pseudogene TRBV3-2) to TRBJ1-6; D is possibly TRBD1 (5 bases). This CDR3 contains 13 residues. Per germline, CDR1 LGHDT and CDR2 YNNKEL (reference sequence).

The V call is TRBV5-5, the J call TRBJ1-1; D unresolved. Germline assignment: CDR1 SGHKS and CDR2 YYEKEE (reference sequence). Trimming removed 1 base from V and 0 bases from J, with 10 bases in between. The CDR3 spans 15 residues. This chain's CDR3 is CASSLSPGLNTEAFF. DNA for the CDR3: TGTGCCAGCAGCTTGTCCCCCGGATTGAACACTGAAGCTTTCTTT.

The chain uses TRBV7-9 and TRBJ2-1, with 7 positions matching TRBD2. This CDR3 is built from 19 residues. Unmatched junction bases numbered 12, after V lost 1 base and J lost 0 bases. Per germline, CDR1 SEHNR and CDR2 FQNEAQ (reference sequence). This chain's CDR3 is CASSLVGLEEKSSYNEQFF. Written as DNA, the CDR3 is TGTGCCAGCAGCTTAGTTGGACTAGAAGAAAAAAGCTCCTACAATGAGCAGTTCTTC.